A selection of T cell receptor beta chains follows, all from one sample in a study of blood T cell repertoires in COVID-19. Assay: immunoSEQ multiplex PCR; the TCRdb copy retains only in-frame clones and omits some. This sample yields approximately 150,000 clones, of which approximately 80% are seen a single time; 5% belongs to the top ten. The sequencing sample was made of peripheral blood. These receptors were collected from a woman aged 45 to 65 with acute or convalescent COVID-19. CDR3s include the opening cysteine and the closing phenylalanine or tryptophan. D genes are given only for firm matches. Not every row has a clone size; where given, it reads once, few, many or a size class.

13	.	TRBV27	.	TRBJ2-7	TGTGCCAGCAGTTCCGGGACACACTACGAGCAGTACTTC	CASSSGTHYEQYF
13	.	TRBV19	.	TRBJ1-5	TGTGCCAGTAGTGCAGGGTTCAAGGAGCCCCAGCATTTT	CASSAGFKEPQHF
14	.	TRBV2	.	TRBJ1-1	TGTGCCAGCAGTGACCGGGGAGGATGGACTGAAGCTTTCTTT	CASSDRGGWTEAFF
15	.	TRBV18	.	TRBJ2-2	TGTGCCAGCTCACCCCCACAGGGTGGCACCGGGGAGCTGTTTTTT	CASSPPQGGTGELFF
14	.	TRBV20-1	.	TRBJ1-5	TGCAGTGCTAGTCCCAGGGGAAGCAATCAGCCCCAGCATTTT	CSASPRGSNQPQHF
14	.	TRBV2	.	TRBJ1-1	TGTGCCAGCAGCGACCGGGAAATGGGCACTGAAGCTTTCTTT	CASSDREMGTEAFF
15	few	TRBV28	TRBD1	TRBJ1-5	TGTGCCAGCATTGAGAACCAGGGGGGACATCGACCCCAGCATTTT	CASIENQGGHRPQHF
15	.	TRBV6-1	.	TRBJ1-1	TGTGCCAGCAGTGAAGCCGAGGGTGGAGGCACTGAAGCTTTCTTT	CASSEAEGGGTEAFF
16	.	TRBV11-3	TRBD1	TRBJ2-7	TGTGTCAGCAGCTTAGGAGGTGGGACAGGGTACTACGAGCAGTACTTC	CVSSLGGGTGYYEQYF
15	.	TRBV5-1	TRBD1	TRBJ1-6	TGCGCCAGCAGCTTAACAGGGGGCGATAATTCACCCCTCCACTTT	CASSLTGGDNSPLHF
15	once	TRBV28	TRBD2	TRBJ2-3	TGTGCCAGCAGTATTGGACTAGCGGGGGCCGATACGCAGTATTTT	CASSIGLAGADTQYF
15	.	TRBV6-2/TRBV6-3	.	TRBJ1-5	TGTGCCAGCAGTTACTCGGGACACGTCAATCAGCCCCAGCATTTT	CASSYSGHVNQPQHF
16	once	TRBV4-3	TRBD2	TRBJ2-1	TGCGCCAGCAGTCAACGTTCTAGCGGGACGGACAATGAGCAGTTCTTC	CASSQRSSGTDNEQFF
16	.	TRBV18	TRBD2	TRBJ2-7	TGTGCCAGCTCACAAGAGCGGGGGGGCCGGGCGGCTGAGCAGTACTTC	CASSQERGGRAAEQYF
16	.	TRBV28	TRBD1	TRBJ1-1	TGTGCCAGCACGTTCCACAGGGGCCAGGGGGACACTGAAGCTTTCTTT	CASTFHRGQGDTEAFF
15	.	TRBV6-5	.	TRBJ1-3	TGTGCCAGCAGACCGGGGTTAAGCTCTGGAAACACCATATATTTT	CASRPGLSSGNTIYF
14	.	TRBV3-1/TRBV3-2	.	TRBJ1-2	TGTGCCAGCAGCCAGGGGGCTGCTAACTATGGCTACACCTTC	CASSQGAANYGYTF
15	.	TRBV7-9	TRBD1	TRBJ1-2	TGTGCCAGCAGCTTAGACGCAGGGGGCGACTATGGCTACACCTTC	CASSLDAGGDYGYTF
13	.	TRBV18	.	TRBJ1-1	TGTGCCAGCTCACGGGAACGGGGGACTGAAGCTTTCTTT	CASSRERGTEAFF
16	.	TRBV27	.	TRBJ2-3	TGTGCCAGCACCGGACAGTCGCCGTTTCCCACAGATACGCAGTATTTT	CASTGQSPFPTDTQYF
14	.	TRBV5-1	.	TRBJ2-5	TGCGCCAGCAGGAGCACGTCGAGCCAAGAGACCCAGTACTTC	CASRSTSSQETQYF
15	.	TRBV9	TRBD1	TRBJ1-4	TGTGCCAGCAGCGTTTCAGGGGGCCGGGATGAAAAACTGTTTTTT	CASSVSGGRDEKLFF
16	.	TRBV27	.	TRBJ2-5	TGTGCCAGCAGTCCATGGACCGGGGAGGCCCAAGAGACCCAGTACTTC	CASSPWTGEAQETQYF
14	.	TRBV5-1	TRBD1	TRBJ1-5	TGCGCCAGCAGCCCCGGGACAGAAAATCAGCCCCAGCATTTT	CASSPGTENQPQHF
16	.	TRBV3-1/TRBV3-2	TRBD2	TRBJ2-3	TGTGCCAGCAGCCAAGCCGGGCGGGGGGCTAGAGATACGCAGTATTTT	CASSQAGRGARDTQYF
15	many	TRBV29-1	TRBD1	TRBJ2-1	TGCAGCGTCGGAGACAGGGGACTTTTAACGAATGAGCAGTTCTTC	CSVGDRGLLTNEQFF
15	once	TRBV5-1	TRBD1	TRBJ1-4	TGCGCCAGCAGCGCTGGGGACAGGGTGGCGGAAAAACTGTTTTTT	CASSAGDRVAEKLFF
14	.	TRBV5-1	TRBD1	TRBJ1-2	TGCGCCAGCAGCTTATTACAGGGGAGTGATGGCTACACCTTC	CASSLLQGSDGYTF
15	.	TRBV6-5	TRBD2	TRBJ2-1	TGTGCCAGCAGCGGACTAGCGGGGGCCTACAATGAGCAGTTCTTC	CASSGLAGAYNEQFF
14	.	TRBV7-3	TRBD1	TRBJ1-2	TGTGCCAGCAGCAATGGGACAGGGGCGGTTGGCTACACCTTC	CASSNGTGAVGYTF
14	once	TRBV12-2	.	TRBJ2-7	TGTGCAAGTCGCTTAGAAGTGACAAAATACGAGCAGTACTTC	CASRLEVTKYEQYF
15	.	TRBV6-1	.	TRBJ2-3	TGTGCCAGCAGTGAATTGGTGGGGCCCACAGATACGCAGTATTTT	CASSELVGPTDTQYF
15	.	TRBV7-2	.	TRBJ1-2	TGTGCCAGCAGCCCCAATGGCGGGCAGGCCGGCGGCTACACCTTC	CASSPNGGQAGGYTF
14	.	TRBV30	.	TRBJ1-2	TGTGCCTGGGGGGAGACGAGTCCTCTCAATGGCTACACCTTC	CAWGETSPLNGYTF
16	.	TRBV2	.	TRBJ2-2	TGTGCCAGCAGTGAGGAGGGGGCGCAGAACACCGGGGAGCTGTTTTTT	CASSEEGAQNTGELFF
14	.	TRBV7-2	.	TRBJ1-1	TGTGCCAGCAGCTTACAGGGTATGGGGACTGAAGCTTTCTTT	CASSLQGMGTEAFF
17	.	TRBV3-1/TRBV3-2	TRBD2	TRBJ2-1	TGTGCCAGCAGCCAAGTCGTCCGCGGGGGGGGATACAATGAGCAGTTCTTC	CASSQVVRGGGYNEQFF
13	few	TRBV11-2	.	TRBJ2-7	TGTGCCAGCAGCTTAGTGGAGGGGGCCGAGCAGTACTTC	CASSLVEGAEQYF
16	.	TRBV6-6	TRBD2	TRBJ2-2	TGTGCCAGCGCTGGAGCGGGGGCCCTGAACACCGGGGAGCTGTTTTTT	CASAGAGALNTGELFF
15	.	TRBV28	.	TRBJ1-1	TGTGCCAGCAGTCCGAGTTCGACCGGCCGAGGTGAAGCTTTCTTT	CASSPSSTGRGEAFF
14	.	TRBV7-2	TRBD2	TRBJ2-3	TGTGCCAGCAGGACTAGCGGGGGGGCAGATACGCAGTATTTT	CASRTSGGADTQYF
16	once	TRBV3-1/TRBV3-2	TRBD2	TRBJ2-1	TGTGCCAGCAGCCAAGGGTTAGGCGGGGGGAACTATGAGCAGTTCTTC	CASSQGLGGGNYEQFF
16	.	TRBV5-1	TRBD1	TRBJ2-1	TGCGCCAGCAGCTTGGCCGGGACAGGGGCCATCAATGAGCAGTTCTTC	CASSLAGTGAINEQFF
19	.	TRBV4-1	TRBD1	TRBJ1-1	TGCGCCAGCAGCCAAGACCCGACGGGGCAGGGGGTTTCGAACACTGAAGCTTTCTTT	CASSQDPTGQGVSNTEAFF